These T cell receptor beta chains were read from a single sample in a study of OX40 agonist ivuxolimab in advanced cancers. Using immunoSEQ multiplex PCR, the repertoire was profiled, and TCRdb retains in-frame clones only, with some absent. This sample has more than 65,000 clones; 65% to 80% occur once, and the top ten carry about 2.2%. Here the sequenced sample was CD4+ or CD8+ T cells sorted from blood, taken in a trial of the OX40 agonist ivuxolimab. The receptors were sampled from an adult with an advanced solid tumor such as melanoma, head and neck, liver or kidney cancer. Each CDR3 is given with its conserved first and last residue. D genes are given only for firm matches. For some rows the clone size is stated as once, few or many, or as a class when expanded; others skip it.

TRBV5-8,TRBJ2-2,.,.,CASSLRTTNTGELFF,TGTGCCAGCAGCTTGAGGACAACGAACACCGGGGAGCTGTTTTTT
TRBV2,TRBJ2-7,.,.,CASSPRDRNEQYF,TGTGCCAGCAGTCCTCGGGACCGCAACGAGCAGTACTTC
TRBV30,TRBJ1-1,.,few,CAGATRTEAFF,TGTGCCGGCGCCACCCGTACTGAAGCTTTCTTT
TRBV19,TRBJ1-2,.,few,CASSDVGREAYGYTF,TGTGCCAGTAGCGATGTCGGACGGGAAGCCTATGGCTACACCTTC
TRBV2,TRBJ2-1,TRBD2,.,CASTLLAGEGNEQFF,TGTGCCAGCACCCTACTAGCGGGAGAAGGAAATGAGCAGTTCTTC
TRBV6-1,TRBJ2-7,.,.,CASSVQGYEQYF,TGTGCCAGCAGTGTCCAGGGGTACGAGCAGTACTTC
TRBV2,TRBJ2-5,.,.,CASSLGSSLETQYF,TGTGCCAGCAGCTTAGGTTCCAGCCTGGAGACCCAGTACTTC
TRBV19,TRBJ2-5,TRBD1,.,CASSIGGTDQETQYF,TGTGCCAGTAGTATAGGGGGGACAGACCAAGAGACCCAGTACTTC
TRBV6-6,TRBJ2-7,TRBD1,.,CASSLTSGTGGGEQYF,TGTGCCAGCAGTTTAACTTCCGGGACAGGGGGCGGCGAGCAGTACTTC
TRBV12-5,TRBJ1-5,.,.,CASGLELAGSHQPQHF,TGTGCTAGTGGTTTGGAATTGGCGGGGAGCCATCAGCCCCAGCATTTT
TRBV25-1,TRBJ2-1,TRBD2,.,CASSRTSGRQYEQFF,TGTGCCAGCAGTCGGACTAGCGGGAGACAATATGAGCAGTTCTTC
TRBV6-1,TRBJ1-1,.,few,CATHRQFNTEAFF,TGTGCCACCCACAGACAGTTCAACACTGAAGCTTTCTTT
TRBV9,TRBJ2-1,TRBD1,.,CASSVGGSGTGQSEQFF,TGTGCCAGCAGCGTAGGAGGGTCTGGGACAGGCCAATCTGAGCAGTTCTTC
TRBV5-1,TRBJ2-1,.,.,CASSLTSGNNEQFF,TGCGCCAGCAGCTTGACAAGTGGTAACAATGAGCAGTTCTTC
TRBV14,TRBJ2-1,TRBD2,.,CASSLREGAVNEQFF,TGTGCCAGCAGCCTCAGGGAGGGAGCAGTAAATGAGCAGTTCTTC
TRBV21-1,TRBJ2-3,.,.,CAGSKARDTQYF,TGTGCCGGCAGCAAGGCAAGGGATACGCAGTATTTT
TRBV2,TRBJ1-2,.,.,CASTDTSKGFYTF,TGTGCCAGCACTGATACATCCAAAGGATTCTACACCTTC
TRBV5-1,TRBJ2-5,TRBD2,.,CASRSLAGGQETQYF,TGCGCCAGCAGATCGCTAGCGGGAGGGCAAGAGACCCAGTACTTC
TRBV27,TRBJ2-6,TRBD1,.,CASSRRGQGANGANVLTF,TGTGCCAGCAGCCGCCGGGGACAGGGGGCGAACGGGGCCAACGTCCTGACTTTC
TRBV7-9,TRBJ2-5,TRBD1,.,CASSPRTGQETQYF,TGTGCCAGCAGCCCGAGGACAGGGCAGGAGACCCAGTACTTC
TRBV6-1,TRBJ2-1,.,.,CASSALDRNNEQFF,TGTGCCAGCAGTGCCCTGGACAGAAACAATGAGCAGTTCTTC
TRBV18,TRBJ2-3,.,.,CASSPAQGRVDTQYF,TGTGCCAGCTCACCGGCACAGGGGAGGGTAGATACGCAGTATTTT
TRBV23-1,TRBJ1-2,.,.,CASGDRRHYGYTF,TGCGCCAGCGGCGACAGGCGTCACTATGGCTACACCTTC
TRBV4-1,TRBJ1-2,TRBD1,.,CASSLAGTGPTSGYTF,TGCGCCAGCAGCCTCGCTGGGACAGGGCCCACTAGTGGCTACACCTTC
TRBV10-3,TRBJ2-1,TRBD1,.,CAIRRSGQGTNEQFF,TGTGCCATCAGGAGGTCGGGACAGGGGACGAATGAGCAGTTCTTC
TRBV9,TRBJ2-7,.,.,CASSVEGRGYEQYF,TGTGCCAGCAGCGTAGAAGGCCGGGGCTACGAGCAGTACTTC
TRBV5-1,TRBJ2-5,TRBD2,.,CASRPGGQAETQYF,TGCGCCAGCAGACCGGGGGGGCAAGCAGAGACCCAGTACTTC
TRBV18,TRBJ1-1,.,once,CASSPPVPGLNTEAFF,TGTGCCAGCTCACCACCGGTTCCAGGACTGAACACTGAAGCTTTCTTT
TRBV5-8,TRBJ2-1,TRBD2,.,CASMLAGGRHNEQFF,TGTGCCAGCATGCTAGCGGGGGGTCGCCACAATGAGCAGTTCTTC
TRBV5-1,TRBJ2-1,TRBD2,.,CASSLSLAGGNNEQFF,TGCGCCAGCAGCTTGTCACTAGCGGGAGGTAACAATGAGCAGTTCTTC
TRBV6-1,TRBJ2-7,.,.,CASNVQGTGGGEQYF,TGTGCCAGCAATGTACAGGGGACCGGGGGGGGCGAGCAGTACTTC
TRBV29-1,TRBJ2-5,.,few,CSVEGPGGWELVTQYF,TGCAGCGTTGAAGGCCCCGGTGGGTGGGAATTGGTGACCCAGTACTTC
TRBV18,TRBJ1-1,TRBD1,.,CASSPPGTGFEAFF,TGTGCCAGCTCACCACCCGGGACAGGGTTTGAAGCTTTCTTT
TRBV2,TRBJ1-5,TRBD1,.,CASSDTGQGLSQGNQPQHF,TGTGCCAGCAGTGATACGGGACAGGGTCTCAGTCAGGGCAATCAGCCCCAGCATTTT
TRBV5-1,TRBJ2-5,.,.,CASSLGRSQETQYF,TGCGCCAGCAGCTTGGGTCGGTCCCAAGAGACCCAGTACTTC
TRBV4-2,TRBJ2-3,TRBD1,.,CASSQEDRDRGIDTQYF,TGTGCCAGCAGCCAAGAGGACAGGGATCGCGGGATAGATACGCAGTATTTT
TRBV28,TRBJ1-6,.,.,CASSLGDIGHSPLHF,TGTGCCAGCAGTTTGGGGGACATAGGCCATTCACCCCTCCACTTT
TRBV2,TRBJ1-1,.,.,CASSGFGGPMNTEAFF,TGTGCCAGCAGTGGTTTTGGGGGGCCGATGAACACTGAAGCTTTCTTT
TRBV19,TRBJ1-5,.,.,CASSIGTLHQPQHF,TGTGCCAGTAGTATAGGCACCCTGCATCAGCCCCAGCATTTT
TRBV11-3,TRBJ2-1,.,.,CASSLAGTQADEQFF,TGTGCCAGCAGCTTAGCGGGTACACAGGCGGATGAGCAGTTCTTC
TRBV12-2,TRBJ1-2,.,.,CASRVPPGQGNYTF,TGTGCAAGTCGCGTACCTCCGGGACAGGGTAATTACACCTTC
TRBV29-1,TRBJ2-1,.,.,CSVEVPLGNEQFF,TGCAGCGTTGAGGTCCCCCTGGGAAATGAGCAGTTCTTC
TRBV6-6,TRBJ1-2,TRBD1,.,CASRQQGARSYGYTF,TGTGCCAGCAGGCAACAGGGGGCGCGCAGCTATGGCTACACCTTC
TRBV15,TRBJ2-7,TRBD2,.,CATGRGGASGYEQYF,TGTGCCACCGGCCGGGGGGGGGCTAGCGGTTACGAGCAGTACTTC
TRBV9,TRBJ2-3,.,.,CASSEQGSDTQYF,TGTGCCAGCAGCGAGCAGGGCTCAGATACGCAGTATTTT
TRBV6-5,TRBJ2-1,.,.,CASYQNNEQFF,TGTGCCAGCTATCAGAACAATGAGCAGTTCTTC
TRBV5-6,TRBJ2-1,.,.,CASSTRIARYHEQFF,TGTGCCAGCAGCACGCGGATCGCTAGGTATCATGAGCAGTTCTTC
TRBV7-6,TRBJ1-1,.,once,CASSSQSYTEAFF,TGTGCCAGCAGCTCTCAGAGTTACACTGAAGCTTTCTTT
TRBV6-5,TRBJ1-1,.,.,CASSLRGGHTEAFF,TGTGCCAGCAGCCTCAGGGGAGGGCACACTGAAGCTTTCTTT
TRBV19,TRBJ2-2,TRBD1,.,CASSKQGATTGELFF,TGTGCCAGTAGTAAGCAGGGGGCCACCACCGGGGAGCTGTTTTTT
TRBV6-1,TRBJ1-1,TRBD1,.,CASSQQGAEAFF,TGTGCCAGCAGTCAACAGGGGGCTGAGGCTTTCTTT
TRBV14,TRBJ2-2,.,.,CASSTTGYGELFF,TGTGCCAGCAGCACAACAGGGTACGGGGAGCTGTTTTTT
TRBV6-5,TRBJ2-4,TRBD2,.,CASSLLAGGAKNIQYF,TGTGCCAGCAGTTTACTAGCGGGAGGGGCCAAAAACATTCAGTACTTC
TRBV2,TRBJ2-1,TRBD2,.,CASIPGTSGRNEQFF,TGTGCCAGCATCCCCGGGACTAGCGGGAGGAATGAGCAGTTCTTC
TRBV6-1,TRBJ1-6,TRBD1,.,CASSGDRANSPLHF,TGTGCCAGCAGTGGAGACAGGGCGAATTCACCCCTCCACTTT
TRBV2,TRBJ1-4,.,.,CASSDRGTEGEKLFF,TGTGCCAGCAGTGACCGAGGTACTGAAGGGGAAAAACTGTTTTTT
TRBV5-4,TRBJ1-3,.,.,CASSFSVGTGNTIYF,TGTGCCAGCAGCTTTTCTGTCGGCACTGGAAACACCATATATTTT
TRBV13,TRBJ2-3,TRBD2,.,CASSLVGWTSGGRTDTQYF,TGTGCCAGCAGCTTAGTGGGGTGGACTAGCGGGGGGCGGACAGATACGCAGTATTTT
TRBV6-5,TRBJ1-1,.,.,CASIRPGGLGSEAFF,TGTGCCAGCATACGCCCGGGGGGGCTGGGGTCTGAAGCTTTCTTT
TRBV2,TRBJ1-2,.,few,CASSDRAVDGYTF,TGTGCCAGCAGTGACAGGGCAGTTGATGGCTACACCTTC